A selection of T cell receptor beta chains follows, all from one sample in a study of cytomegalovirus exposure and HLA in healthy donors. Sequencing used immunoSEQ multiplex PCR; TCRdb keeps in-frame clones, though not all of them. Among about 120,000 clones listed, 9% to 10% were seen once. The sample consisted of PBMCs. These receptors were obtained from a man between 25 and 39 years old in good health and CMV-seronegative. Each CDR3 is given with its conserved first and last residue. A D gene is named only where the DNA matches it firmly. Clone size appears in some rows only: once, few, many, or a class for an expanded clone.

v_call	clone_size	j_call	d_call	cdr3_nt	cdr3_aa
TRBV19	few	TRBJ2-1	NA	TGTGCCAGTAGTAGGTACGGTGAGCAGTTCTTC	CASSRYGEQFF
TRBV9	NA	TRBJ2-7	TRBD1	TGTGCCAGCAGCGTAGCCGATTCGACAGGGACGTTCGAGCAGTACTTC	CASSVADSTGTFEQYF
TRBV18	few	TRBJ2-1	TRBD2	TGTGCCAGCTCACCGGGGACTAGCGGGAGTTACGAGCAGTTCTTC	CASSPGTSGSYEQFF
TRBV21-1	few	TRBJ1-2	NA	TGTGCCAGCAGCAAATATAGTGCTCGGTACTATGGCTACACCTTC	CASSKYSARYYGYTF
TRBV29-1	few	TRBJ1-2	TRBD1	TGCAGCGCAAGACAGGGGGCGTTTGGCTACACCTTC	CSARQGAFGYTF
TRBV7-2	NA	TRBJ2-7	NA	TGTGCCAGCAGCTTCGAGACGGGGACCTACGAGCAGTACTTC	CASSFETGTYEQYF
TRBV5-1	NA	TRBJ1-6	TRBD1	TGCGCCAGCAGCTTCCCGGGACAGGGGTCACCCCTCCACTTT	CASSFPGQGSPLHF
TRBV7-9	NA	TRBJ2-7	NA	TGTGCCAGCAGCCCAAGGACATCCTACGAGCAGTACTTC	CASSPRTSYEQYF
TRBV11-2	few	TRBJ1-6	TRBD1	TGTGCCAGCAGCTGGGGGACAGGGCTCTCACCCCTCCACTTT	CASSWGTGLSPLHF
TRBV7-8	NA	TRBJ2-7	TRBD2	TGTGCCAGCAGCTTAAGGACTAGCGGGATGTCCGCGGCCTACGAGCAGTACTTC	CASSLRTSGMSAAYEQYF
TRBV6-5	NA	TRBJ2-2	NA	TGTGCCAGCAGTTACTCTAGCGCTGACACCGGGGAGCTGTTTTTT	CASSYSSADTGELFF
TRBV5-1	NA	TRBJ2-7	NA	TGCGCCAGCAGCTTGGCAGGGGATTCGCACGAGCAGTACTTC	CASSLAGDSHEQYF
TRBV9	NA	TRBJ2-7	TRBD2	TGTGCCAGCAGCGTACACCCTTCCGGGACTAGCGGTCCCTACGAGCAGTACTTC	CASSVHPSGTSGPYEQYF
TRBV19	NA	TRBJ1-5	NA	TGTGCCAGTAGTTCCTTAGCTGATCAGCCCCAGCATTTT	CASSSLADQPQHF
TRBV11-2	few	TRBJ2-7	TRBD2	TGTGCCAGCAGCTTAGGATGGGGGGGCTACGAGCAGTACTTC	CASSLGWGGYEQYF